Each of the 21 T cell receptor beta chains below was sequenced from the same sample in a study of blood T cell repertoires in COVID-19. Libraries were prepared by immunoSEQ multiplex PCR; TCRdb keeps only in-frame clonotypes and omits some of them. The profile covers 100,000 to 150,000 clones, with around 70% appearing a single time and over 5.5% taken by the ten largest. Sequenced material: peripheral blood. Receptors were obtained from an older man with COVID-19, enrolled during active disease.

The CDR3 is CATSRDQVRGEKLFF. CDR3 bases: TGTGCCACCAGCAGAGATCAGGTCAGGGGCGAAAAACTGTTTTTT. The V and J genes are TRBV15 and TRBJ1-4; TRBD1 might be the D (6 bases). Germline assignment: CDR1 LNHNV and CDR2 YYDKDF (reference sequence). The length of the CDR3 is 15 residues. Deletions cut 0 bases from V and 8 bases from J, with 13 bases between.

The rearrangement links TRBV21-1 to TRBJ2-1; the table's D call, TRBD2, was not checked against the DNA. TRBV21-1 is an annotated pseudogene. CDR3 length equals 14 residues. The CDR3 region is CASSSGLAVNEQFF. The CDR3 DNA follows: TGTGCCAGCAGCTCGGGACTAGCGGTCAATGAGCAGTTCTTC.

The J gene is TRBJ1-3, the V gene TRBV3-1 (or the pseudogene TRBV3-2), with D unresolved. CDR1 and CDR2 from the germline V gene are LGHDT and YNNKEL (reference sequence). The CDR3 is 14 amino acids. The germline V and J ends were trimmed by 4 bases and 1 base, with 8 bases remaining between them. The CDR3 loop reads CASSLRESGNTIYF. The CDR3, as DNA: TGTGCCAGCAGCCTAAGGGAGTCTGGAAACACCATATATTTT.

The J gene is TRBJ2-7, the V gene TRBV19; D is unresolved. With 3 bases removed from V and 0 bases from J, the gap between germline ends came to 9 bases. The CDR3 sequence is 14 residues long. Per germline, CDR1 LNHDA and CDR2 SQIVND (reference sequence). For the CDR3, the DNA is TGTGCCAGTAGTATCGGCGGTAGCTCCTACGAGCAGTACTTC. Translating it yields CASSIGGSSYEQYF.

The chain combines TRBV2 with TRBJ2-1; no definite D call. V shed 6 bases and J shed 0 bases, with 9 bases lying between them. The germline V gene has CDR1 SNHLY and CDR2 FYNNEI. There are 14 residues in the CDR3. In DNA form, the CDR3 reads TGTGCCAGCAGGACTGTGTCCTCCTACAATGAGCAGTTCTTC. Translation: CASRTVSSYNEQFF. Full variable domain (missing parts from reference TRBV2 and TRBJ2-1): EPEVTQTPSHQVTQMGQEVILRCVPISNHLYFYWYRQILGQKVEFLVSFYNNEISEKSEIFDDQFSVERPDGSNFTLKIRSTKLEDSAMYFCASRTVSSYNEQFFGPGTRLTVL.

The rearrangement links TRBV10-3 to TRBJ1-6; D gene uncertain. Germline assignment: CDR1 ENHRY and CDR2 SYGVKD. Trimming cost V 0 bases and J 5 bases, with 8 bases left between them. The CDR3 runs 15 residues. CDR3 protein: CAISESGLNNSPLHF. The CDR3 nucleotides read TGTGCCATCAGTGAGTCCGGACTCAATAATTCACCCCTCCACTTT.

J is TRBJ2-1 and V is TRBV27; 11 bases align to TRBD2. Germline values: CDR1 MNHEY, CDR2 SMNVEV (reference sequence). The CDR3 is 15 amino acids. V lost 4 bases, J lost 5 bases, and 4 bases stayed unmatched. The CDR3 region has the DNA TGTGCCAGCAGTTCCGGGACTAGCGGTAACAATGAGCAGTTCTTC. The encoded protein is CASSSGTSGNNEQFF.

The chain employs TRBV5-1 and TRBJ2-3; D possibly corresponds to TRBD1 (6 bases). The CDR3 runs to 16 residues. V lost 4 bases, J lost 5 bases, and 20 bases lay in between. Germline CDR1 is SGHRS and CDR2 is YFSETQ. CDR3 DNA: TGCGCCAGCAGCATAAACCGGGACACAAGATTAGATACGCAGTATTTT. Its translation is CASSINRDTRLDTQYF.

The chain recombines TRBV19 with TRBJ1-1; no clear D. Trimming took off 0 bases at V and 0 bases at J, with 11 bases between the two ends. CDR3 length: 16 residues. CDR1 is LNHDA, CDR2 SQIVND, per germline (reference sequence). The chain's CDR3 is CASSIDEGRMNTEAFF. The CDR3, as DNA: TGTGCCAGTAGTATAGATGAGGGTCGGATGAACACTGAAGCTTTCTTT.

The V gene is TRBV25-1, the J gene TRBJ1-6, with TRBD1 matching 7 bases. This CDR3 is built from 15 residues. The V segment lost 2 bases and the J segment 8 bases; nucleotides outside the gene matches: 6. Germline V lookup: CDR1 MGHDK, CDR2 SYGVNS. CDR3: CASSEGSQGYSPLHF. The CDR3 region has the DNA TGTGCCAGCAGTGAAGGGTCACAGGGGTATTCACCCCTCCACTTT.

The V gene is TRBV7-3, the J gene TRBJ2-3; possible D gene TRBD2, 6 bases. Germline V lookup: CDR1 SGHTA, CDR2 FQGTGA. CDR3 length equals 13 residues. The V and J ends lost 5 bases and 2 bases respectively, with 8 bases between them. CDR3 residues: CASSRDFTDTQYF. The CDR3 region has the DNA TGTGCCAGCAGCCGGGACTTCACAGATACGCAGTATTTT.

V gene TRBV3-1 (or the pseudogene TRBV3-2) combines with J gene TRBJ2-7; 11 bases are shared with TRBD2. V gave up 0 bases and J gave up 2 bases; unmatched junction bases: 6. In germline, CDR1 is LGHDT, CDR2 YNNKEL (reference sequence). The CDR3 totals 17 residues. Here the CDR3 DNA reads TGTGCCAGCAGCCAAGAGTATGGACTAGCGGGCCCCTACGAGCAGTACTTC. Its translation: CASSQEYGLAGPYEQYF.

This sequence joins TRBV9 and TRBJ2-4, with D maybe TRBD2 (5 bases). V lost 0 bases and J 1 base, leaving 14 bases between the germline ends. CDR1 and CDR2 from the germline V gene are SGDLS and YYNGEE. The CDR3 spans 17 residues. CDR3 DNA: TGTGCCAGCAGCGTAGCTAGGCTAGCTGGGGCCAAAAACATTCAGTACTTC. This gives the protein CASSVARLAGAKNIQYF.

The rearrangement uses TRBV5-8 and TRBJ1-2; D unresolved. Per germline, CDR1 SGHTS and CDR2 YDEGEE. The V end lost 2 bases, the J end lost 4 bases, and 6 bases lay between the germline ends. The CDR3 extends over 12 amino acids. Here the CDR3 reads CASSLQSYGYTF. The CDR3 DNA reads TGTGCCAGCAGCTTACAGAGCTATGGCTACACCTTC. The entire variable domain, with the rest obtained from reference TRBV5-8 and TRBJ1-2, is as follows: EAGVTQSPTHLIKTRGQQATLRCSPISGHTSVYWYQQALGLGLQFLLWYDEGEERNRGNFPPRFSGRQFPNYSSELNVNALELEDSALYLCASSLQSYGYTFGSGTRLTVV.

This clone was seen a handful of times. V usage is TRBV5-8 and J usage is TRBJ1-5; D is ambiguous. V was shortened by 4 bases and J by 7 bases, with 9 bases between the two germline ends. The CDR3 extends over 12 amino acids. Germline-derived CDR1 and CDR2 are SGHTS and YDEGEE. CDR3 sequence reads: CASSPTRQPQHF. In DNA form, the CDR3 reads TGTGCCAGCAGCCCGACAAGGCAGCCCCAGCATTTT.

The rearrangement joins TRBV7-8 to TRBJ2-3, with D perhaps TRBD2 (5 bases). Trimming stripped 6 bases from V and 5 bases from J, with 18 bases between. This CDR3 contains 15 residues. The germline V gene encodes CDR1 SGHVS and CDR2 FQNEAQ. CDR3 nucleotide sequence: TGTGCCAGCAGACAAACTCGGGCCGCGGGAGATACGCAGTATTTT. Encoded protein: CASRQTRAAGDTQYF.

V usage is TRBV20-1 and J usage is TRBJ2-7; TRBD2 might be the D (7 bases). Germline loops: CDR1 DFQATT, CDR2 SNEGSKA (reference sequence). V gave up 3 bases and J gave up 3 bases, with 15 bases separating them. This CDR3 has 14 residues. CDR3 DNA: TGCAGTGCTAGTCCGGGGGGCAGGAACTACGAGCAGTACTTC. This codes for CSASPGGRNYEQYF.

J is TRBJ2-1 and V is TRBV25-1, with D possibly matching TRBD1 (5 bases). There are 17 residues in the CDR3. CDR1 MGHDK and CDR2 SYGVNS come from the germline V gene. Trimming shortened V by 2 bases and J by 0 bases, and 14 bases separated the two germline ends. The CDR3 sequence is CASSEVVGPPSYNEQFF. CDR3 DNA sequence: TGTGCCAGCAGTGAAGTAGTGGGGCCGCCCTCCTACAATGAGCAGTTCTTC.

This chain uses TRBV3-1 (or the pseudogene TRBV3-2) with TRBJ2-1; TRBD1 agrees at 7 bases. Germline V gene lookup returns CDR1 LGHDT and CDR2 YNNKEL (reference sequence). Trimming at V came to 1 base and at J to 3 bases, leaving 9 bases not matched to a gene. The CDR3 runs to 17 residues. DNA for the CDR3: TGTGCCAGCAGCCAAGGAAAGGCAGGGGGAAACTACAATGAGCAGTTCTTC. Protein: CASSQGKAGGNYNEQFF.

The V and J genes are TRBV11-1 and TRBJ2-1; possible D gene TRBD2, 6 bases. This CDR3 has 16 amino acids. The V gene's germline CDR1 is SGHAT and CDR2 FQDESV (reference sequence). Trimming cost V 1 base and J 9 bases, with 19 bases left between them. Here the CDR3 reads CASSLEAGSGYGEQFF. The CDR3 nucleotides are TGTGCCAGCAGCTTAGAGGCGGGAAGCGGGTACGGTGAGCAGTTCTTC.

This rearrangement joins TRBV19 to TRBJ1-2; 7 bases match TRBD1. With V trimmed by 3 bases and J by 2 bases, 9 bases remained unmatched. The CDR3 spans 16 residues. Germline V CDR1 and CDR2: LNHDA, SQIVND (reference sequence). The DNA for the CDR3 is TGTGCCAGTAGTATCCCGCAGGGGGAACTAAACTATGGCTACACCTTC. Translation gives CASSIPQGELNYGYTF.